The source of this T cell receptor (beta chain) is a study of blood T cells in healthy people across ages. Sample-barcoded 5' priming and a J-beta primer mix drove a second PCR of roughly 6 to 12 cycles. Every sample returned 3 million or more CDR3-containing paired-end reads. TCRdb re-analysed the 5' RACE reads in MiXCR, keeping a single row per CDR3 protein. The sample contains about 2 million distinct CDR3 sequences, 40% to 55% of which appear only once. The V end was cut by 5 bases, the J end by 4 bases, with 7 bases between. CDR1 and CDR2 from the germline V gene are DFQATT and SNEGSKA (reference sequence). This CDR3 is 11 amino acids long.

The clonotype comes from a woman between 35 and 50 years old in good health. The sample comprised blood. The chain couples TRBV20-1 to TRBJ2-3; D not resolved. DNA of the CDR3: TGCAGTGCTGTTGGAGCAGATACGCAGTATTTT. Its protein is CSAVGADTQYF.